The entry that follows covers one T cell receptor (beta chain) sequence. As yet, its antigen is unknown. Unmatched junction bases numbered 2, after V lost 3 bases and J lost 5 bases. Germline-derived CDR1 and CDR2 are KGHSH and LQKENI. This CDR3 spans 14 amino acids. No neoadjuvant therapy was given to the selected pancreatic ductal adenocarcinoma patients before their surgery. Sequenced by immunoSEQ multiplex PCR; TCRdb stores in-frame clones only, minus some. The top ten clones hold roughly 3.1% of a sample with roughly 100,000 clones, about 96% of them seen once. The data stem from a study of T cells in pancreatic ductal adenocarcinoma. Study observations and caveats: Tumor and blood clonality did not differ significantly, about 0.11 versus 0.078. Comparisons of tumor and blood clonality may show falsely lower tumor diversity. Compared with tumor, blood showed more total productive templates and roughly 8.1-fold more clonotypes. The resected pancreatic cancer cohort was biased toward the minority with early-stage disease.

Sequencing used PBMCs. This TCR derives from a human donor with pancreatic ductal adenocarcinoma. The rearrangement uses TRBV18 and TRBJ2-2; 8 nucleotides match TRBD1. CDR3 amino acids: CASSPTGGTGELFF. Here the CDR3 DNA reads TGTGCCAGCTCACCTACAGGGGGTACCGGGGAGCTGTTTTTT.